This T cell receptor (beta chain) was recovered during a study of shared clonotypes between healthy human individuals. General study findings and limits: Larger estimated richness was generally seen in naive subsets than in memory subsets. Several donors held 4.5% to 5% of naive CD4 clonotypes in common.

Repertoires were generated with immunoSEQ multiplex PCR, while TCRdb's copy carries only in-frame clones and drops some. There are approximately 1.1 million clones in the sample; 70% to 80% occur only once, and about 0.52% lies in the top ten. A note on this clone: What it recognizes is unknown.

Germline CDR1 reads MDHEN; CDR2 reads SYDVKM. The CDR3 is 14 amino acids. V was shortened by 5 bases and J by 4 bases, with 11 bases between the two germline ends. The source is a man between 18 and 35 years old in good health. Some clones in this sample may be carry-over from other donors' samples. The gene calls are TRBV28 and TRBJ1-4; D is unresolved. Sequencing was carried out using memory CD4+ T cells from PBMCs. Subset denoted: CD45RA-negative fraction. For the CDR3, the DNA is TGTGCCAGCAGTCCCGGGCCGAATAATGAAAAACTGTTTTTT. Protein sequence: CASSPGPNNEKLFF. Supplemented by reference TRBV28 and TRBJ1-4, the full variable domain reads DVKVTQSSRYLVKRTGEKVFLECVQDMDHENMFWYRQDPGLGLRLIYFSYDVKMKEKGDIPEGYSVSREKKERFSLILESASTNQTSMYLCASSPGPNNEKLFFGSGTQLSVL.